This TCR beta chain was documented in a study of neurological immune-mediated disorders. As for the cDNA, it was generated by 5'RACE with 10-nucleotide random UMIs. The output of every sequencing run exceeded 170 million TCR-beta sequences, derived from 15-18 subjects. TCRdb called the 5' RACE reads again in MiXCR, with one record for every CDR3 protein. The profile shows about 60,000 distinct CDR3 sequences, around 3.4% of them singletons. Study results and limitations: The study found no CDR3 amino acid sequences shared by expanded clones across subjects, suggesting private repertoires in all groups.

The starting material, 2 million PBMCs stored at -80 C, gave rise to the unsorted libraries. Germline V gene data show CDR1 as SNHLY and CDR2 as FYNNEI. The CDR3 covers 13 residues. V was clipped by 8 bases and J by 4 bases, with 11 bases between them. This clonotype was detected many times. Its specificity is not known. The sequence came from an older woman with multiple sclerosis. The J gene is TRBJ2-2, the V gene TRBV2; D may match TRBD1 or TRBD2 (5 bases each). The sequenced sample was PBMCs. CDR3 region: CASEQEVTGELFF. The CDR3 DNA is TGTGCCAGCGAACAGGAGGTCACCGGGGAGCTGTTTTTT.